The clone carrying this T cell receptor (beta chain) was seen a few times. The data derive from a study of shared T cell receptors in the human thymus. Only in-frame clones appear in the TCRdb table, and some are missing; sequencing was by immunoSEQ multiplex PCR. Among over 450,000 clones, around 78% were seen once, and the ten largest hold about 0.014%. The CDR3 is 18 residues long. Germline V lookup: CDR1 SGHAT, CDR2 FQNNGV. With 5 bases clipped from V and 0 bases from J, the junction kept 6 bases outside the gene matches. These same records also appear under a second study, on human thymus T cells. Turning to that study: Healthy Finnish infants having corrective surgery for congenital heart defects served as donors. From resections taken during corrective heart surgery, the thymus tissue was obtained. It looked as if thymic and blood repertoires used V and J genes in a biased way. There were highly overlapping thymic repertoires among unrelated individuals, as related research reported.

The sequencing sample was made of thymocytes. V and J are TRBV11-2 and TRBJ2-2, with 13 bases matching TRBD2. The source is a boy younger than two with a congenital heart defect. The CDR3 here is CASSRRLAGGANTGELFF. The CDR3 nucleotides are TGTGCCAGCAGCCGCAGACTAGCGGGAGGCGCGAACACCGGGGAGCTGTTTTTT.